The clone carrying this TCR beta chain occurred many times. Healthy individuals of Caucasian origin from Russia, aged about 6 to 100, served as donors. The sample, roughly 9.1 milliliters of peripheral blood, was drawn from each donor. Isolated per sample were at least 6 million PBMCs. The data stem from a study of blood T cells in healthy people across ages. The CDR3 length is 14 residues. The V and J ends lost 5 bases and 5 bases respectively, with 15 bases between them. The use of a sample-barcoded 5' primer and a J-beta primer mix characterized a second PCR of about 7 to 12 cycles. TCRdb recomputed calls from the 5' RACE reads with MiXCR, one row per CDR3 protein. Of fewer than 800,000 distinct CDR3 sequences listed, about 32% are singletons.

Sequenced sample: blood. The chain couples TRBV12-3 or TRBV12-4 to TRBJ2-5, with D possibly matching TRBD1 (7 bases). This clonotype was obtained from a woman aged 80 or older in good health. CDR3 protein: CASSRRRGRETQYF. CDR3 nucleotides: TGTGCCAGCAGTCGCCGGAGGGGGCGGGAGACCCAGTACTTC.